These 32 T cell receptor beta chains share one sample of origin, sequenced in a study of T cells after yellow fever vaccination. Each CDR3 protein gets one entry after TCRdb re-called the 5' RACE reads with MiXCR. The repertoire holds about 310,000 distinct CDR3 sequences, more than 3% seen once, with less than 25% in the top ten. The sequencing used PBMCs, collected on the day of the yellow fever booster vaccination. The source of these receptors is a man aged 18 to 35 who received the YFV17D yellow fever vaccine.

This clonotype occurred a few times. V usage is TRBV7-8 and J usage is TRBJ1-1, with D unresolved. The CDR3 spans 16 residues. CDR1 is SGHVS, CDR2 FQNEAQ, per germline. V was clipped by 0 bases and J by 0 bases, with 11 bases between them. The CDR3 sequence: CASSLARGQLNTEAFF. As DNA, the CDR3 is TGTGCCAGCAGCTTAGCGCGCGGGCAGCTGAACACTGAAGCTTTCTTT.

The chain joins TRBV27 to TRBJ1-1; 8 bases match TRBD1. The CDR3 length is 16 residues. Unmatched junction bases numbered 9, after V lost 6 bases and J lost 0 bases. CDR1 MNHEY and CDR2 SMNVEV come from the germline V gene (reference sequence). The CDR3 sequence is CASRARGRGLNTEAFF. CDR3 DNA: TGTGCCAGCAGAGCCAGGGGGCGAGGGTTGAACACTGAAGCTTTCTTT.

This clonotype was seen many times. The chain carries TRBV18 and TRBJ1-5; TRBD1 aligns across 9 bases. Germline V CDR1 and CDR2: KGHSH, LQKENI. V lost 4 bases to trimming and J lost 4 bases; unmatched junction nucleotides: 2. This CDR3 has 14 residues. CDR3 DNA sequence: TGTGCCAGCTCACGACAGGGGGGAAATCAGCCCCAGCATTTT. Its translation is CASSRQGGNQPQHF. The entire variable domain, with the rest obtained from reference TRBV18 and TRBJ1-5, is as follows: NAGVMQNPRHLVRRRGQEARLRCSPMKGHSHVYWYRQLPEEGLKFMVYLQKENIIDESGMPKERFSAEFPKEGPSILRIQQVVRGDSAAYFCASSRQGGNQPQHFGDGTRLSIL.

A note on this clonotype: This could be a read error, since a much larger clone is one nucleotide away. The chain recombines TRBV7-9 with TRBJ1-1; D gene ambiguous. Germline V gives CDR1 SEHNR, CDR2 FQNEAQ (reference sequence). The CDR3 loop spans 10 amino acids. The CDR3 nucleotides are TGTGCCAGCAGCTTAGCTGAAGCTTTATTT. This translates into CASSLAEALF.

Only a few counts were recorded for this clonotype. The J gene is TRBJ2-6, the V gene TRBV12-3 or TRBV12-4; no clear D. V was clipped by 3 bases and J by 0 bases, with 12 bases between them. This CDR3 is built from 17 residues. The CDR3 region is CASSFTAVHSGANVLTF. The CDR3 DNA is TGTGCCAGCAGTTTTACGGCCGTACACTCTGGGGCCAACGTCCTGACTTTC.

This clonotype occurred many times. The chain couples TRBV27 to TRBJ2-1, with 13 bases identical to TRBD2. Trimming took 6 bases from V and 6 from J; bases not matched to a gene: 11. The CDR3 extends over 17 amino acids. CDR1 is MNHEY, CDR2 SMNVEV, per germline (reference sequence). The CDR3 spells CASSDGTSGVFANEQFF. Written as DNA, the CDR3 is TGTGCCAGCAGCGACGGGACTAGCGGGGTCTTTGCCAATGAGCAGTTCTTC.

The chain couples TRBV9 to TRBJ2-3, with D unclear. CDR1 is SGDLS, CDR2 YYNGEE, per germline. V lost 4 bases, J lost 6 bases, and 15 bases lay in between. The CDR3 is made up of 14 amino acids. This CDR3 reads CASSQGNLFDTQYF. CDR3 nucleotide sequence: TGTGCCAGCAGCCAAGGGAACCTATTCGATACGCAGTATTTT.

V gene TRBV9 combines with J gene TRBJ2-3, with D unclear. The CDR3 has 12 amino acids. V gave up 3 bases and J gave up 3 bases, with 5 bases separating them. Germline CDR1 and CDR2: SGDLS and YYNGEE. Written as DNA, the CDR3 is TGTGCCAGCAGCGCGCTTACAGATACGCAGTATTTT. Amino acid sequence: CASSALTDTQYF. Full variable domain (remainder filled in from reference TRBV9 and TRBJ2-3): DSGVTQTPKHLITATGQRVTLRCSPRSGDLSVYWYQQSLDQGLQFLIQYYNGEERAKGNILERFSAQQFPDLHSELNLSSLELGDSALYFCASSALTDTQYFGPGTRLTVL.

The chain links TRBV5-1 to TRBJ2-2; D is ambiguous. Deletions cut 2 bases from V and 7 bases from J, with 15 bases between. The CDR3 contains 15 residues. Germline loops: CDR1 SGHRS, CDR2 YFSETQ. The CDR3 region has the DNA TGCGCCAGCAGCTTTGGTTTAGGGCTTAACGGGGAGCTGTTTTTT. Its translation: CASSFGLGLNGELFF.

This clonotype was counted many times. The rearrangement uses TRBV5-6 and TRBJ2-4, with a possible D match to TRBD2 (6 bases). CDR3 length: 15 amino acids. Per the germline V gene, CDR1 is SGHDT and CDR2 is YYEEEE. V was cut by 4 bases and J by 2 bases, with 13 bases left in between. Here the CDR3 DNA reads TGTGCCAGCAGCCCAAACGGGGGTCCCAAAAACATTCAGTACTTC. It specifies CASSPNGGPKNIQYF.

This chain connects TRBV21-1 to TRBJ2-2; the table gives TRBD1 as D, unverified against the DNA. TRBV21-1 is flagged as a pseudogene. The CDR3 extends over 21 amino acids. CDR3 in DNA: TGTGCCAGCAGCAAAGCGAAGACAGGATTGAATAATATAGAGAACACCGGGGAGCTGTTTTTT. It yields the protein CASSKAKTGLNNIENTGELFF.

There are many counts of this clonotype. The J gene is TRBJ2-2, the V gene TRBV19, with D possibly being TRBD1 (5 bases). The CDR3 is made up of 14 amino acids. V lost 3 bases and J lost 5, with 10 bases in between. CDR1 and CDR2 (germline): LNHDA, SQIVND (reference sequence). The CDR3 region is CASSMQGRTGELFF. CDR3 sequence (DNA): TGTGCCAGTAGTATGCAGGGCAGAACCGGGGAGCTGTTTTTT.

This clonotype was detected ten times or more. CDR3 sequence reads: CASSRGGHPGNEQFF. The CDR3 DNA is TGCGCCAGCTCGAGAGGCGGACACCCCGGGAATGAGCAGTTCTTC. The chain couples TRBV5-1 to TRBJ2-1; the D gene is possibly TRBD1 (5 bases). Trimming shortened V by 7 bases and J by 7 bases, and 21 bases separated the two germline ends. The length of the CDR3 is 15 residues. CDR1 SGHRS and CDR2 YFSETQ come from the germline V gene.

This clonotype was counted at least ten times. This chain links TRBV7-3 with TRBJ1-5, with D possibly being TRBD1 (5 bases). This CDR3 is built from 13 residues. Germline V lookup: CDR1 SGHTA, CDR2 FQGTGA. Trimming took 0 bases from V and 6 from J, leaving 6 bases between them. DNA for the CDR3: TGTGCCAGCAGCTTAACCCAGGGTCAGCCCCAGCATTTT. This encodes CASSLTQGQPQHF. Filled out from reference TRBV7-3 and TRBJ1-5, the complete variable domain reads GAGVSQTPSNKVTEKGKYVELRCDPISGHTALYWYRQSLGQGPEFLIYFQGTGAADDSGLPNDRFFAVRPEGSVSTLKIQRTERGDSAVYLCASSLTQGQPQHFGDGTRLSIL.

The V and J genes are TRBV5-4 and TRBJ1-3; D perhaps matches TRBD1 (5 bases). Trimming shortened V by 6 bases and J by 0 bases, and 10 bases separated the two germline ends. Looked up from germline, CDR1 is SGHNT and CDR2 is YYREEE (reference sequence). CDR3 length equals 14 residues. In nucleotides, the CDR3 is TGTGCCAGCACCCCGGACAACTCTGGAAACACCATATATTTT. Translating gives CASTPDNSGNTIYF.

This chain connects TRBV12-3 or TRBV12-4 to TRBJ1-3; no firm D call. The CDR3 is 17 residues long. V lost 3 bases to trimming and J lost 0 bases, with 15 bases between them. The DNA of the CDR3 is TGTGCCAGCAGTTTTAGGCCTTGGCAGGTCTCTGGAAACACCATATATTTT. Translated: CASSFRPWQVSGNTIYF.

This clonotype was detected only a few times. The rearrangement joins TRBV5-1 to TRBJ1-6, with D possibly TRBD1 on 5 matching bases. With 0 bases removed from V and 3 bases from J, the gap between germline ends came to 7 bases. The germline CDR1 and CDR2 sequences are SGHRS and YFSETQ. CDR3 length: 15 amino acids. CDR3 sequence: CASSLGQNYNSPLHF. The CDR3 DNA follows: TGCGCCAGCAGCTTGGGACAGAACTATAATTCACCCCTCCACTTT.

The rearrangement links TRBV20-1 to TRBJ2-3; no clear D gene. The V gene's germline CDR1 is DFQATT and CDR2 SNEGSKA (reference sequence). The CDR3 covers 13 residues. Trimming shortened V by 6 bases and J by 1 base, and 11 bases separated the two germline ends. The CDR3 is CSAAPQRTDTQYF. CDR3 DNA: TGCAGTGCCGCGCCCCAGCGCACAGATACGCAGTATTTT.

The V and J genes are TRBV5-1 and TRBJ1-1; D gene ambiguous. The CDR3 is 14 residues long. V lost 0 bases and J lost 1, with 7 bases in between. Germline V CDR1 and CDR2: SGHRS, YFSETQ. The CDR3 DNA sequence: TGCGCCAGCAGCTTGGATGGGAGGAACACTGAAGCTTTCTTT. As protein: CASSLDGRNTEAFF. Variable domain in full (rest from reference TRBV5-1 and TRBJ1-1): KAGVTQTPRYLIKTRGQQVTLSCSPISGHRSVSWYQQTPGQGLQFLFEYFSETQRNKGNFPGRFSGRQFSNSRSEMNVSTLELGDSALYLCASSLDGRNTEAFFGQGTRLTVV.

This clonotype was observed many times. The CDR3 sequence: CASMWAAGNEQYF. CDR3 sequence (DNA): TGTGCCAGCATGTGGGCGGCGGGGAACGAGCAGTACTTC. V is TRBV6-2 or TRBV6-3 and J is TRBJ2-7; maybe TRBD2 (6 bases). The CDR3 length is 13 residues. Germline values: CDR1 MNHEY, CDR2 SVGEGT. V was cut by 7 bases and J by 5 bases, with 15 bases left in between.

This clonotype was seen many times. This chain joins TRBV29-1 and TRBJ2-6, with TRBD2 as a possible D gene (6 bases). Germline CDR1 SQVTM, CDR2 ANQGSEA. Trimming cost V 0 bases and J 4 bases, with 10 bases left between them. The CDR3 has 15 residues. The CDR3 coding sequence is TGCAGCGTTGAAGATCCCCTAGCGGGGGCCAACGTCCTGACTTTC. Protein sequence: CSVEDPLAGANVLTF.

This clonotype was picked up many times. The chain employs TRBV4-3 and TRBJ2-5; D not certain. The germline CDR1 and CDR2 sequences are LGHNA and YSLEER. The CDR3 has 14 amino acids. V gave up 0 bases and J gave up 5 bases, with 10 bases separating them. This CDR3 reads CASSQDLVGETQYF. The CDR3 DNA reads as TGCGCCAGCAGCCAAGATCTGGTGGGGGAGACCCAGTACTTC.

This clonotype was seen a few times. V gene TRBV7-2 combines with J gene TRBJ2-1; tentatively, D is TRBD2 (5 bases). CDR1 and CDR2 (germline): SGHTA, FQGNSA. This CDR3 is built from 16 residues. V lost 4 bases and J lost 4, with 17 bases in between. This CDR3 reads CASSSDGVSFYNEQFF. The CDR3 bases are TGTGCCAGCAGCTCCGACGGGGTCAGCTTTTACAATGAGCAGTTCTTC.

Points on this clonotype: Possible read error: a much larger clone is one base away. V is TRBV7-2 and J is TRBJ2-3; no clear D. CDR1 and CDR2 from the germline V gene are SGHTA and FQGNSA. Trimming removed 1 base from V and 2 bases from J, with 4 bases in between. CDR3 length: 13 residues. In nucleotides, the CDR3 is TGTGCCAGCAGCTTAGACTACACAGATACGCAGTATTTT. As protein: CASSLDYTDTQYF. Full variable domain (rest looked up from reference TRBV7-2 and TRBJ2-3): GAGVSQSPSNKVTEKGKDVELRCDPISGHTALYWYRQSLGQGLEFLIYFQGNSAPDKSGLPSDRFSAERTGGSVSTLTIQRTQQEDSAVYLCASSLDYTDTQYFGPGTRLTVL.

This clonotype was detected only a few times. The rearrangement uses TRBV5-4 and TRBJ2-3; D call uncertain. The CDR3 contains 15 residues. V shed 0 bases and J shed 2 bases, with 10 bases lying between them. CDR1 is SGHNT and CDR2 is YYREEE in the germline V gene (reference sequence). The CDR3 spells CASSLASISTDTQYF. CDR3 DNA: TGTGCCAGCAGCTTGGCAAGTATTTCCACAGATACGCAGTATTTT.

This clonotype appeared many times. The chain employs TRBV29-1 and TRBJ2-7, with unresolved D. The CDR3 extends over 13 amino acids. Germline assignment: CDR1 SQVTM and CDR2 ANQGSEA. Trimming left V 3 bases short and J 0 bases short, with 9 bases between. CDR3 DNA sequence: TGCAGCGTTGAGCCGATCCGCTCCTACGAGCAGTACTTC. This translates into CSVEPIRSYEQYF.

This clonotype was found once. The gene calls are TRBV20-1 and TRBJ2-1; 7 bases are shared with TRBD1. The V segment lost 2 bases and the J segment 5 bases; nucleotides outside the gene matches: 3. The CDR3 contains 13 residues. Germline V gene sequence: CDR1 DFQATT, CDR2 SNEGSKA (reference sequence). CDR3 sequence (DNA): TGCAGTGCTAGACTTGGGACAGACAATGAGCAGTTCTTC. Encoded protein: CSARLGTDNEQFF.

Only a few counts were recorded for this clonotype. The chain's CDR3 is CASSFIAGGPNEQFF. CDR3 bases: TGTGCCAGCAGCTTTATAGCGGGGGGGCCAAATGAGCAGTTCTTC. The V call is TRBV5-4, the J call TRBJ2-1; 11 positions agree with TRBD2. The CDR3 consists of 15 residues. Germline V CDR1 and CDR2: SGHNT, YYREEE (reference sequence). After removal of 2 bases from V and 7 bases from J, the junction contained 5 bases not matched to a gene.

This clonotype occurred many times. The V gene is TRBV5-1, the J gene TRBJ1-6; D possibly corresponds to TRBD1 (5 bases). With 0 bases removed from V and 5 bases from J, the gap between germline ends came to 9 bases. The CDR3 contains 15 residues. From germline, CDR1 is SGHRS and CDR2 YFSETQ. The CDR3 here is CASSLDRPDNSPLHF. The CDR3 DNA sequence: TGCGCCAGCAGCTTGGACAGGCCCGATAATTCACCCCTCCACTTT.

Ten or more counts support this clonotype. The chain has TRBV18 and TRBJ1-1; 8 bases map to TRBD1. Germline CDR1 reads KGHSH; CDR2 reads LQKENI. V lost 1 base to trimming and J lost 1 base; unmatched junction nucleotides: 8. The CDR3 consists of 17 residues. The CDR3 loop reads CASSPQGTGVTNTEAFF. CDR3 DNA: TGTGCCAGCTCACCACAAGGGACAGGCGTTACGAACACTGAAGCTTTCTTT.

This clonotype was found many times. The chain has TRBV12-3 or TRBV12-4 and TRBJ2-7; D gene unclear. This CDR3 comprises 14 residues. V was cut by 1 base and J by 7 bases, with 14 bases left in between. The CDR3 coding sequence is TGTGCCAGCAGTTTAGGTCTGCCCTGGCGGGAGCAGTACTTC. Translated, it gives CASSLGLPWREQYF.

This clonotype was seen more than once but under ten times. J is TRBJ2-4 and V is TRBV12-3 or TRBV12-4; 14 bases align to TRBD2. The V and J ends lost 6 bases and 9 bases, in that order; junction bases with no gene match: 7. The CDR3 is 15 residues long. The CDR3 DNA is TGTGCCAGCAGGGCCGGGACTAGCGGGGGAGGCATTCAGTACTTC. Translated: CASRAGTSGGGIQYF.